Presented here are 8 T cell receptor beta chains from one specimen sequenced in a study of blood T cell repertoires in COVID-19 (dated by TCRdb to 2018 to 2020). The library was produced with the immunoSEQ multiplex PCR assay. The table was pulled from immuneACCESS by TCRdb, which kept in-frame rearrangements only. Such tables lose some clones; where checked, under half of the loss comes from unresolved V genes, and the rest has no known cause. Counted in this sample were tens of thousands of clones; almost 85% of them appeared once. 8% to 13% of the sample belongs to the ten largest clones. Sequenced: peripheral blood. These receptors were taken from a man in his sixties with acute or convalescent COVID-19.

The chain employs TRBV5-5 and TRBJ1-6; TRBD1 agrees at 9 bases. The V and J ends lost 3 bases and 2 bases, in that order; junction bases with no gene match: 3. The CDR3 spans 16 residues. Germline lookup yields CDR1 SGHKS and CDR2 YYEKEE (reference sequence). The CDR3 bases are TGTGCCAGCAGCTCGGGACAGGGCGCCTATAATTCACCCCTCCACTTT. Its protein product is CASSSGQGAYNSPLHF.

This CDR3 is CASSLMGGTTEAFF. The CDR3 DNA reads TGTGCCAGCAGTTTAATGGGGGGTACGACTGAAGCTTTCTTT. V is TRBV27 and J is TRBJ1-1; possibly TRBD1 for D (5 bases). Germline CDR1 is MNHEY and CDR2 is SMNVEV (reference sequence). There are 14 residues in the CDR3. With 2 bases removed from V and 5 bases from J, the gap between germline ends came to 12 bases.

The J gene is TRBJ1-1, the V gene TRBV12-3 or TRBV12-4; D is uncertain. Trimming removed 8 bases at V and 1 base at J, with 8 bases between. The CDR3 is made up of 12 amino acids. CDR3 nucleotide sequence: TGTGCCAGCTTATCCTCGAACACTGAAGCTTTCTTT. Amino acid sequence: CASLSSNTEAFF.

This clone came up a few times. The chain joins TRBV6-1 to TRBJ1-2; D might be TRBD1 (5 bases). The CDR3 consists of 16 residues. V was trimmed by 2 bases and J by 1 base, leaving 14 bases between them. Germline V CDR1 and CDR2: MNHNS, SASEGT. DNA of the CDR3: TGTGCCAGCAGTGAAAAGAGTGGCAGGGATAACTATGGCTACACCTTC. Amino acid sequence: CASSEKSGRDNYGYTF.

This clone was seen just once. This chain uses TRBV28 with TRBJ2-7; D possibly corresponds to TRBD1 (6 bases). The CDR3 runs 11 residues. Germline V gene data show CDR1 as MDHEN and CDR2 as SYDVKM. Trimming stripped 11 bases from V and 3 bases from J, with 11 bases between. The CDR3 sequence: CASRDNYEQYF. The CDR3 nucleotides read TGTGCCTCACGGGACAACTACGAGCAGTACTTC.

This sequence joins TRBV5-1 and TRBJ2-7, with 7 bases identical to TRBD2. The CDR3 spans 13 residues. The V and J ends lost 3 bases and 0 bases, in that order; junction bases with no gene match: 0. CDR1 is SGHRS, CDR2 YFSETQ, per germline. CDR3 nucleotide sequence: TGCGCCAGCAGCTGGGGGGGCTCCTACGAGCAGTACTTC. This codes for CASSWGGSYEQYF.

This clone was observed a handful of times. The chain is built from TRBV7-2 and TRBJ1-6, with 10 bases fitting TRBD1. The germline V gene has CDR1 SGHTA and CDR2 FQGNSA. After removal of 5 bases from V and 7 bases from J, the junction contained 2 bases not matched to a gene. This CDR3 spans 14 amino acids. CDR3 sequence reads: CASSTDRGNSPLHF. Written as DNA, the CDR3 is TGTGCCAGCAGCACGGACAGGGGGAATTCACCCCTCCACTTT.

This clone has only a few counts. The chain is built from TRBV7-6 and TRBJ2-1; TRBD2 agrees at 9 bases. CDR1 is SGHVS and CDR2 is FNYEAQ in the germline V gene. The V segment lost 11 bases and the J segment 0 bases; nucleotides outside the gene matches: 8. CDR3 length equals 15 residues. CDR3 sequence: CASQGSGSSYNEQFF. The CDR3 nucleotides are TGTGCCTCCCAGGGTAGCGGGAGCTCCTACAATGAGCAGTTCTTC.